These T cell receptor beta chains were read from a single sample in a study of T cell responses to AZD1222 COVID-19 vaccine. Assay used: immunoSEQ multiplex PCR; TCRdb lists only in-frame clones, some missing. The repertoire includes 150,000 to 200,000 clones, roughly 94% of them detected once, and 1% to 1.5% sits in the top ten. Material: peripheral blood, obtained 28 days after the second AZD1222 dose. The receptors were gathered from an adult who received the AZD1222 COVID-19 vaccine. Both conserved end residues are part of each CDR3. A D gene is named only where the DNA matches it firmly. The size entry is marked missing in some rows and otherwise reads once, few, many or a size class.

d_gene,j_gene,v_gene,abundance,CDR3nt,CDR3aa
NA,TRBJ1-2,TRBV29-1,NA,TGCAGCGTTGAAACCGGGACACAATATGGCTACACCTTC,CSVETGTQYGYTF
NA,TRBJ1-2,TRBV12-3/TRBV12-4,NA,TGTGCCAGCAGGATCGGGGGAAGGGGCTACACCTTC,CASRIGGRGYTF
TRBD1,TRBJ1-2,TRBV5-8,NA,TGTGCCAGCACCACGGGACAGGGGTCCGGCTACACCTTC,CASTTGQGSGYTF
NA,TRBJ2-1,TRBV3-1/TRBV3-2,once,TGTGCCAGCAGCCGACGAGGACTGAACAATGAGCAGTTCTTC,CASSRRGLNNEQFF
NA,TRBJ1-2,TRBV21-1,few,TGTGCCAGCAGCAGCTATGGACAGGAATGGGGCTATGGCTACACCTTC,CASSSYGQEWGYGYTF
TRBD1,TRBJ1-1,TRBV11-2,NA,TGTGCCAGCAGCCCAAGACGGACAGGGAGGAACACTGAAGCTTTCTTT,CASSPRRTGRNTEAFF
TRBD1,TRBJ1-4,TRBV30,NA,TGTGCCTGGAGTGTTTGGGACAGGTATACAAAACTGTTTTTT,CAWSVWDRYTKLFF
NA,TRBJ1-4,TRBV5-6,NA,TGTGCCAGCAGCCTATACGGTGGGGTAGGAGGTGTAAAACTGTTTTTT,CASSLYGGVGGVKLFF
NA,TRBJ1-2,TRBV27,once,TGTGCCACCCCCGGGACAAGTACTGGCTACACCTTC,CATPGTSTGYTF
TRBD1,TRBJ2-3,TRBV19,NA,TGTGCCAGTAGTATAGATCTGTGGACAGGGGGGGTTCTCGATACGCAGTATTTT,CASSIDLWTGGVLDTQYF
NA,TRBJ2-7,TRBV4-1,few,TGCGCCAGCAGCCAAGTGACACTGCCCTACGAGCAGTACTTC,CASSQVTLPYEQYF
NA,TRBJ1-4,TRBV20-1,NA,TGCAGTGCTAGTAGCGGCCCGGGGAACCCGAATGAAAAACTGTTTTTT,CSASSGPGNPNEKLFF
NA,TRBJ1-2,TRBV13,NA,TGTGCCAGCTCCTTGGGGGGCGGCTATGGCTACACCTTC,CASSLGGGYGYTF
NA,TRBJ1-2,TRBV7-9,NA,TGTGCCAGCAGCTCTGGACGGTACTATGGCTACACCTTC,CASSSGRYYGYTF
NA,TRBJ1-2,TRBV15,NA,TGTGCCACCAGCCTCTTACAGGGAACGAGCTACACCTTC,CATSLLQGTSYTF
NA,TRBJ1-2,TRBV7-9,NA,TGTGCCAGCAGCTTGGGACCGCAGAATGGCTACACCTTC,CASSLGPQNGYTF
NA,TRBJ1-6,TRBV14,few,TGTGCCAGCAGCCAAGGTCTGAATAATTCACCCCTCCACTTT,CASSQGLNNSPLHF
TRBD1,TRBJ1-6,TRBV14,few,TGTGCCAGCAGCCAAGTAACAGGGGGAAATAATTCACCCCTCCACTTT,CASSQVTGGNNSPLHF
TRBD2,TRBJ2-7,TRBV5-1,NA,TGCGCCAGCAGCTTCACTAGCGGGGGGAGCTACGAGCAGTACTTC,CASSFTSGGSYEQYF
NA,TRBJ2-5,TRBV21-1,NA,TGTGCCAGCAGCAAAGGAAAGAGGGACAGGTCAAGAGAGACCCAGTACTTC,CASSKGKRDRSRETQYF
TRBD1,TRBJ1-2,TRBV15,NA,TGTGCCACCAGCACCCTGACAGGGGTGCCTCCATATGGCTACACCTTC,CATSTLTGVPPYGYTF
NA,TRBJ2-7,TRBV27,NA,TGTGCCAGCAGCCCAGGAGGGACGTCCCCCTACGAGCAGTACTTC,CASSPGGTSPYEQYF
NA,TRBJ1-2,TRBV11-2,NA,TGTGCCAGCAGCTTAGGACAGGTCTCCTATGGCTACACCTTC,CASSLGQVSYGYTF
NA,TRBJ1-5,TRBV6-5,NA,TGTGCCAGTAAACCGGGCCTTAGCAATCAGCCCCAGCATTTT,CASKPGLSNQPQHF
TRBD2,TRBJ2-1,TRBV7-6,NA,TGTGCCAGCAGCTTAGAGGGACTAGCGGGCCCCTACAATGAGCAGTTCTTC,CASSLEGLAGPYNEQFF
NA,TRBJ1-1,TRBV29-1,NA,TGCAGCGTTGAGGACGCCGGGGCTGAAGCTTTCTTT,CSVEDAGAEAFF
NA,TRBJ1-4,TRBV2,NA,TGTGCCAGCTCCAGGGGAGTAGGCAGGTTGAATGAAAAACTGTTTTTT,CASSRGVGRLNEKLFF
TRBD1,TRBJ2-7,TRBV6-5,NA,TGTGCCAGCAGTTACCGACAGGGCGCCTACGAGCAGTACTTC,CASSYRQGAYEQYF
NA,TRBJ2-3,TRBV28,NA,TGTGCCAGCAGTCGGGCATCTGGGGATACGCAGTATTTT,CASSRASGDTQYF
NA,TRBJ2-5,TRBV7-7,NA,TGTGCTAGCAGCTCGATGGACCAAGAGACCCAGTACTTC,CASSSMDQETQYF
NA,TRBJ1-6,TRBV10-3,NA,TGTGCCATCAGTGAAGGGGCGGGTGGCTATAATTCACCCCTCCACTTT,CAISEGAGGYNSPLHF